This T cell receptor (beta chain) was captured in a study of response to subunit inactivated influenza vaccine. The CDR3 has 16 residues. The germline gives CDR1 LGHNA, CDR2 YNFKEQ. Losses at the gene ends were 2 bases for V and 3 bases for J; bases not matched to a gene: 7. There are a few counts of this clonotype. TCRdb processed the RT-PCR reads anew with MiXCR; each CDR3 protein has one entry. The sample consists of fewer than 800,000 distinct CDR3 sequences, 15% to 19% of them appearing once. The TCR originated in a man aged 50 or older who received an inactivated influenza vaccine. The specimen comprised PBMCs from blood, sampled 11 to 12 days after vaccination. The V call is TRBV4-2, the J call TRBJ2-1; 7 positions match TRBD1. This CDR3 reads CASSQSRGLDYNEQFF. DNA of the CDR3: TGTGCCAGCAGCCAATCGAGGGGGCTGGACTACAATGAGCAGTTCTTC.